The 9 T cell receptor beta chains listed next were all sequenced from one sample in a study of blood T cells in healthy people across ages. A second PCR, run for roughly 7 to 12 cycles, used a sample-barcoded 5' primer plus a J-beta primer mix. TCRdb reanalysed the 5' RACE reads using MiXCR and keeps one entry per CDR3 protein. The sample lists about 830,000 distinct CDR3 sequences; less than 80% were seen once. Input material: blood. The receptors come from a man younger than 45 in good health.

The chain carries TRBV11-1 and TRBJ2-1; 13 positions match TRBD2. The CDR3 contains 21 residues. V shed 5 bases, J shed 4 bases, and the junction held 20 bases outside the gene matches. Germline assignment: CDR1 SGHAT and CDR2 FQDESV (reference sequence). CDR3 sequence reads: CASSHPMTGLAGEYLYNEQFF. For the CDR3, the DNA is TGTGCCAGCAGCCATCCCATGACCGGACTAGCGGGGGAATATCTGTACAATGAGCAGTTCTTC.

This sequence joins TRBV10-3 and TRBJ2-5, with D maybe TRBD2 (6 bases). In germline, CDR1 is ENHRY, CDR2 SYGVKD. V shed 2 bases and J shed 6 bases, with 16 bases lying between them. This CDR3 contains 15 residues. CDR3 bases: TGTGCCATCAGTGAGGTTGGAGGGGCAAATAAGACCCAGTACTTC. Its translation is CAISEVGGANKTQYF.

The rearrangement joins TRBV4-3 to TRBJ2-1, with D possibly matching TRBD2 (6 bases). TRBJ2-7 explains the end of the DNA better; the J call may be wrong. Germline V lookup: CDR1 LGHNA, CDR2 YSLEER. This CDR3 has 16 amino acids. CDR3 protein: CASSQAPGLDYNEQYF. The CDR3 region has the DNA TGCGCCAGCAGCCAAGCTCCGGGACTTGACTACAATGAGCAGTACTTC.

This rearrangement joins TRBV27 to TRBJ2-1; D call uncertain. The germline V gene encodes CDR1 MNHEY and CDR2 SMNVEV (reference sequence). Deletions cut 2 bases from V and 9 bases from J, with 8 bases between. The CDR3 spans 12 residues. The CDR3 nucleotides are TGTGCCAGCAGTTTAAACATCGGTGAGCAGTTCTTC. It yields the protein CASSLNIGEQFF.

The rearrangement joins TRBV7-6 to TRBJ1-1; D is perhaps TRBD1 (6 bases). CDR3 length: 14 residues. V was cut by 1 base and J by 7 bases, with 13 bases left in between. Germline assignment: CDR1 SGHVS and CDR2 FNYEAQ. CDR3 sequence (DNA): TGTGCCAGCAGCTTAGAGATACAGGGTGGTGAAGCTTTCTTT. Its translation: CASSLEIQGGEAFF.

With regard to this clonotype: One end of the junction varies from germline; a read error may be responsible. The CDR3 protein is CASTRSSYEEYF. DNA of the CDR3: TGTGCCAGCACGCGAAGCTCCTACGAGGAGTACTTC. V usage is TRBV28 and J usage is TRBJ2-7; D unresolved. From germline, CDR1 is MDHEN and CDR2 SYDVKM. The CDR3 is 12 residues long.

For this clonotype: One junction end disagrees with the germline gene, perhaps due to a read error. The chain has TRBV30 and TRBJ2-6; perhaps D is TRBD1 or TRBD2 (6 bases each). This CDR3 has 17 amino acids. The germline gives CDR1 GTSNPN, CDR2 SVGIG (reference sequence). This CDR3 is CAWSVPQGRSGADVLTF. The CDR3 DNA reads TGTGCCTGGAGTGTACCCCAGGGGAGGTCTGGGGCCGACGTCCTGACTTTC.

The rearrangement uses TRBV5-1 and TRBJ2-5; 8 positions match TRBD1. Germline CDR1 is SGHRS and CDR2 is YFSETQ. This CDR3 region has 13 residues. V gave up 3 bases and J gave up 11 bases; unmatched junction bases: 9. CDR3 sequence (DNA): TGCGCCAGCAGCTGGGACAGGAACAATGAGCAGTACTTC. As protein: CASSWDRNNEQYF.

V gene TRBV21-1 combines with J gene TRBJ2-7; the D segment call TRBD2 is taken from the table without a DNA check. TRBV21-1 constitutes a pseudogene. The CDR3 is 19 amino acids. The CDR3 loop reads CASSKVTSGRASPSYEQYF. CDR3 nucleotides: TGTGCCAGCAGCAAAGTTACTAGCGGGAGGGCCTCACCGTCCTACGAGCAGTACTTC.